This TCR beta chain was captured by sequencing in a study of T cells in localized non-small cell lung cancer. The study's findings and limits: The greatest T cell clonality was found in uninvolved adjacent lung (higher than in tumor). Investigators sequenced only a single tumor region, leaving heterogeneity possible. Patients showing higher blood T cell density tended to see longer overall survival. Adjacent lung tissue had a median approximately 57 of the top 100 clones found in the tumor.

CDR1 is MNHNY, CDR2 SVGAGI, per germline (reference sequence). Trimming at V came to 6 bases and at J to 8 bases, leaving 13 bases not matched to a gene. The CDR3 loop spans 15 amino acids. TCRdb keeps only in-frame clones here, not all; method: immunoSEQ multiplex PCR. The data show about 21,000 clones, more than 70% seen once. With regard to this clone: Its antigen is not identified.

The origin of this receptor is a woman aged 35 to 75 with stage II squamous cell lung carcinoma. This specimen consisted of PBMCs, obtained before any cancer treatment. This sequence joins TRBV6-6 and TRBJ1-2; 9 nucleotides align to TRBD1. This chain's CDR3 is CASREIARTGDGYTF. CDR3 DNA sequence: TGTGCCAGCAGAGAAATAGCGAGGACAGGGGACGGCTACACCTTC.